This T cell receptor (beta chain) originates from a study of post-analysis software for immune sequencing data. In the study overall: Patients with relapsing-remitting, secondary progressive and progressive-relapsing multiple sclerosis courses were all represented.

Presence of unique molecular identifiers characterized the TCR beta cDNA libraries. TCRdb re-called the PCR reads through MiXCR, storing one row per CDR3 protein. The table includes about 460,000 distinct CDR3 sequences, nearly 45% detected once. This CDR3 is built from 13 residues. V was clipped by 4 bases and J by 3 bases, with 9 bases between them. Germline V lookup: CDR1 SGHTA, CDR2 FQGTGA. This clonotype was seen just once. Its antigen is unknown. Study outcomes and limitations: In patients, TRBV5-6, TRBV5-1 and TRBV20-1 belonged to five or six TRBV segments found more frequently than in controls. Compared with controls, patients showed significantly lower normalized Chao1 diversity. Clustering by F measure revealed strong co-clustering among samples prepared together in one batch.

This TCR was recovered from a girl aged 5-17 years with multiple sclerosis. The sequencing input was blood. The J gene is TRBJ1-1, the V gene TRBV7-3; no definite D call. CDR3 region: CASSSDSDTEAFF. The DNA for the CDR3 is TGTGCCAGCAGCTCCGACTCGGACACTGAAGCTTTCTTT.